Each of the 20 T cell receptor beta chains below was sequenced from the same sample in a study of blood T cell repertoires in COVID-19 (TCRdb year 2020). The method was the immunoSEQ multiplex PCR assay. This is the immuneACCESS table as TCRdb keeps it, with only in-frame sequences that have V and J called. A part of the clones is gone; compared with another copy, unresolved V genes explain less than half, and the rest is unexplained. The sample table lists about 200,000 clones, roughly 94% of them with a count of one. The top ten hold approximately 0.69% of the sample. The specimen sequenced was peripheral blood. These receptor sequences come from a man younger than 45 with COVID-19, enrolled during active disease.

This sequence joins TRBV5-1 and TRBJ1-6; possibly TRBD1 for D (6 bases). V was pared by 0 bases and J by 5 bases, with 9 bases between. CDR1 is SGHRS and CDR2 is YFSETQ in the germline V gene. The CDR3 runs to 15 residues. CDR3 residues: CASSLGTANNSPLHF. The DNA for the CDR3 is TGCGCCAGCAGCTTGGGGACAGCGAATAATTCACCCCTCCACTTT.

The V and J genes are TRBV7-3 and TRBJ1-1; 7 bases map to TRBD1. The ends lost 3 bases at V and 6 bases at J; junction bases unmatched: 10. The CDR3 sequence is 15 residues long. From germline, CDR1 is SGHTA and CDR2 FQGTGA. The DNA for the CDR3 is TGTGCCAGCAGCTTCCCCACACAGGGGCGGTCTGAAGCTTTCTTT. This encodes CASSFPTQGRSEAFF.

The chain links TRBV19 to TRBJ1-6; no definite D call. CDR3 length: 14 residues. Per the germline V gene, CDR1 is LNHDA and CDR2 is SQIVND (reference sequence). The V end lost 5 bases, the J end lost 4 bases, and 9 bases lay between the germline ends. The CDR3 DNA reads as TGTGCCAGTAGTGCGGAGATGTATAATTCACCCCTCCACTTT. It is translated as CASSAEMYNSPLHF.

J is TRBJ1-2 and V is TRBV6-1; TRBD1 is a possible D gene (6 bases). The CDR3 runs 15 residues. V gave up 2 bases and J gave up 2 bases, with 12 bases separating them. Germline V CDR1 and CDR2: MNHNS, SASEGT. CDR3 sequence reads: CASSESAGENYGYTF. CDR3 coding DNA: TGTGCCAGCAGTGAAAGCGCAGGGGAAAACTATGGCTACACCTTC.

This chain links TRBV15 with TRBJ2-5, with unresolved D. The germline CDR1 and CDR2 sequences are LNHNV and YYDKDF (reference sequence). The CDR3 runs to 13 residues. Trimming pared 0 bases from V and 4 bases from J, leaving 6 bases between. The CDR3 reads CATSRDNGETQYF. Written as DNA, the CDR3 is TGTGCCACCAGCAGAGATAACGGAGAGACCCAGTACTTC.

The genes are TRBV5-4 and TRBJ1-1; D gene ambiguous. The CDR3 covers 13 residues. Germline V gene data show CDR1 as SGHNT and CDR2 as YYREEE (reference sequence). Trimming left V 2 bases short and J 1 base short, with 6 bases between. CDR3 bases: TGTGCCAGCAGCTTTGAGAGGAACACTGAAGCTTTCTTT. This sequence encodes CASSFERNTEAFF.

The genes are TRBV30 and TRBJ1-2, with TRBD1 as a possible D gene (6 bases). The V and J ends lost 0 bases and 8 bases respectively, with 7 bases between them. The CDR3 is made up of 11 amino acids. Looked up from germline, CDR1 is GTSNPN and CDR2 is SVGIG (reference sequence). The CDR3 DNA follows: TGTGCCTGGAGTGTAGACAGGGGCTACACCTTC. This sequence encodes CAWSVDRGYTF.

The chain couples TRBV25-1 to TRBJ2-6, with a weak D call TRBD2 (5 bases). The CDR3 consists of 16 residues. Trimming removed 7 bases from V and 0 bases from J, with 13 bases in between. In germline, CDR1 is MGHDK, CDR2 SYGVNS. The CDR3 sequence is CASKSGKNSGANVLTF. The DNA for the CDR3 is TGTGCCAGCAAATCCGGGAAAAACTCTGGGGCCAACGTCCTGACTTTC.

CDR3 protein: CAPRAETQYF. CDR3 sequence (DNA): TGTGCCCCGAGAGCCGAGACCCAGTACTTC. The gene calls are TRBV11-2 and TRBJ2-5; D ambiguous. The CDR3 consists of 10 residues. V lost 11 bases and J 5 bases, leaving 9 bases between the germline ends. The germline CDR1 and CDR2 sequences are SGHAT and FQNNGV.

About this clone: Compared with germline, one end of the junction differs, possibly owing to a read error. V is TRBV10-2 and J is TRBJ2-1; TRBD1 agrees at 9 bases. The CDR3 sequence is 16 residues long. Germline CDR1 reads WSHSY; CDR2 reads SAAADI. The CDR3 DNA reads as TGCGCCCGCAGCGACAGGGGGGGGATGTCCTACAATGAGCAGTTCTTC. As protein: CARSDRGGMSYNEQFF.

V and J are TRBV30 and TRBJ2-6; D gene unclear. V was cut by 0 bases and J by 0 bases, with 9 bases left in between. The CDR3 consists of 16 residues. Germline lookup yields CDR1 GTSNPN and CDR2 SVGIG (reference sequence). CDR3 residues: CAWSVFGHSGANVLTF. CDR3 in DNA: TGTGCCTGGAGTGTATTTGGGCACTCTGGGGCCAACGTCCTGACTTTC.

This chain connects TRBV5-5 to TRBJ1-1, with unresolved D. The V gene's germline CDR1 is SGHKS and CDR2 YYEKEE (reference sequence). The CDR3 has 15 amino acids. The ends were cut back, 3 bases at V and 0 bases at J, with 12 bases in the middle. The DNA for the CDR3 is TGTGCCAGCAGCTCCTGGACGGGGATGAACACTGAAGCTTTCTTT. As protein: CASSSWTGMNTEAFF.

This chain connects TRBV4-1 to TRBJ1-1; 8 bases match TRBD1. The CDR3 is 17 amino acids. Germline CDR1 MGHRA, CDR2 YSYEKL. V lost 4 bases and J lost 0; bases outside the gene matches: 10. CDR3 protein: CASSPIYRTGMNTEAFF. The CDR3 region has the DNA TGCGCCAGCAGCCCGATATACAGGACAGGGATGAACACTGAAGCTTTCTTT.

The chain combines TRBV18 with TRBJ1-4, with D tentatively TRBD1 (6 bases). The CDR3 is made up of 12 amino acids. The V end was cut by 5 bases, the J end by 8 bases, with 9 bases between. Looked up from germline, CDR1 is KGHSH and CDR2 is LQKENI. The CDR3 protein is CASSFDREKLFF. CDR3 nucleotide sequence: TGTGCCAGCTCATTCGACAGGGAAAAACTGTTTTTT.

This clone was seen more than once but under ten times. J is TRBJ2-5 and V is TRBV6-4, with 8 bases matching TRBD2. The J segment lost 2 bases and the V segment lost 3 bases, leaving 5 bases of the junction unmatched. The CDR3 has 15 amino acids. Germline V CDR1 and CDR2: MRHNA, SNTAGT. CDR3 DNA: TGTGCCAGCAGTGAGGGACTAGGGGATCAAGAGACCCAGTACTTC. Translating gives CASSEGLGDQETQYF.

The chain combines TRBV7-3 with TRBJ2-7; no clear D. Germline V lookup: CDR1 SGHTA, CDR2 FQGTGA. Deletions cut 4 bases from V and 6 bases from J, with 13 bases between. This CDR3 is 13 amino acids long. CDR3 protein: CASSSTSSGEQYF. The CDR3 nucleotides read TGTGCCAGCAGCTCTACCTCTTCGGGCGAGCAGTACTTC.

This sequence joins TRBV30 and TRBJ1-2; TRBD1 matches 7 bases. This CDR3 contains 12 residues. Germline CDR1 GTSNPN, CDR2 SVGIG (reference sequence). Trimming removed 5 bases from V and 6 bases from J; junction bases left unmatched: 6. The CDR3 DNA is TGTGCCTGGTCGGGACAGAATAATGGCTACACCTTC. It translates to CAWSGQNNGYTF.

The chain joins TRBV30 to TRBJ1-3; D gene ambiguous. Germline V gives CDR1 GTSNPN, CDR2 SVGIG (reference sequence). The V gene lost 3 bases and the J gene lost 4 bases, with 10 bases spanning the gap. The CDR3 loop spans 13 amino acids. CDR3 sequence reads: CAWSEGSGNTIYF. CDR3 sequence (DNA): TGTGCCTGGAGCGAGGGATCGGGAAACACCATATATTTT. Variable domain in full (rest from reference TRBV30 and TRBJ1-3): SQTIHQWPATLVQPVGSPLSLECTVEGTSNPNLYWYRQAAGRGLQLLFYSVGIGQISSEVPQNLSASRPQDRQFILSSKKLLLSDSGFYLCAWSEGSGNTIYFGEGSWLTVV.

This chain joins TRBV5-4 and TRBJ1-3; D is undetermined. The germline V gene has CDR1 SGHNT and CDR2 YYREEE (reference sequence). This CDR3 comprises 15 residues. V was pared by 4 bases and J by 4 bases, with 15 bases between. DNA of the CDR3: TGTGCCAGCAGCACACACGCGGCTGCGGGAAACACCATATATTTT. This sequence encodes CASSTHAAAGNTIYF.

V gene TRBV5-1 combines with J gene TRBJ1-1, with 9 bases matching TRBD1. The CDR3 runs to 14 residues. The germline V gene encodes CDR1 SGHRS and CDR2 YFSETQ. V was clipped by 4 bases and J by 5 bases; unmatched bases: 6. CDR3 protein: CASSPDRGETEAFF. CDR3 DNA sequence: TGCGCCAGCAGCCCCGACAGGGGGGAAACTGAAGCTTTCTTT.